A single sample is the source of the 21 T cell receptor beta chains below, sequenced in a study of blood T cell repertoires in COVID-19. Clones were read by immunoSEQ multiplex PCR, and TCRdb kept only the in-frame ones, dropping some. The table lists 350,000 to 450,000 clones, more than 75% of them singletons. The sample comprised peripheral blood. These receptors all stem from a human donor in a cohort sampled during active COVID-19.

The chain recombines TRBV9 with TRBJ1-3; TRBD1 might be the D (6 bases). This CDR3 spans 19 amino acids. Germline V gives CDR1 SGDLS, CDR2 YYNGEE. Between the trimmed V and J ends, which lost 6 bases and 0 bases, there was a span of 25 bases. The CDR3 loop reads CASTQGRRRRRGSGNTIYF. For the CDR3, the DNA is TGTGCCAGCACCCAGGGGCGTCGGCGGCGTCGGGGCTCTGGAAACACCATATATTTT.

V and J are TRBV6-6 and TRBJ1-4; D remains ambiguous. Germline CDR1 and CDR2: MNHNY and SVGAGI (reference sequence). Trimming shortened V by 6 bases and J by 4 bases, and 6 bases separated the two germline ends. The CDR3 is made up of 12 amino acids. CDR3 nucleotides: TGTGCCAGCAGCCCCAGTAATGAAAAACTGTTTTTT. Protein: CASSPSNEKLFF.

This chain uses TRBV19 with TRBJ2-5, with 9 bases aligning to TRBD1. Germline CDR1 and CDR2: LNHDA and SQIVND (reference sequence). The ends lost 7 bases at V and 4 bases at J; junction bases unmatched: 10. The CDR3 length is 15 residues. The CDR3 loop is CASTATGGFGETQYF. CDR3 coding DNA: TGTGCCAGTACCGCGACAGGGGGTTTCGGAGAGACCCAGTACTTC.

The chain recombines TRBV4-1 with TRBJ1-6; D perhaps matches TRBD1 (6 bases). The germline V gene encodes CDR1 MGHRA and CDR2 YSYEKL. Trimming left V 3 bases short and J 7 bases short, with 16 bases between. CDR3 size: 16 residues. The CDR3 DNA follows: TGCGCCAGCAGCCACCTAAGGGGGTACTTGAATTCACCCCTCCACTTT. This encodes CASSHLRGYLNSPLHF.

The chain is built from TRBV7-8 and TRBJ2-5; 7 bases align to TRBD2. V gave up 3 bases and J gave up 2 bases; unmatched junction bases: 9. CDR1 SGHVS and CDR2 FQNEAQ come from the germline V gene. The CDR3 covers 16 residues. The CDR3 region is CASSFSLAAFQETQYF. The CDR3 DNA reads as TGTGCCAGCAGCTTCTCGCTAGCGGCTTTTCAAGAGACCCAGTACTTC. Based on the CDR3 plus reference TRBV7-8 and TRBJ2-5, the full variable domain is GAGVSQSPRYKVAKRGQDVALRCDPISGHVSLFWYQQALGQGPEFLTYFQNEAQLDKSGLPSDRFFAERPEGSVSTLKIQRTQQEDSAVYLCASSFSLAAFQETQYFGPGTRLLVL.

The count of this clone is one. The CDR3 DNA reads as TGTGCCAGTAGTAAAAGGGGGCCGACAGGGGCTTATAGCAATCAGCCCCAGCATTTT. The encoded protein is CASSKRGPTGAYSNQPQHF. The gene calls are TRBV19 and TRBJ1-5; 8 nucleotides align to TRBD1. V gave up 4 bases and J gave up 0 bases; unmatched junction bases: 14. Germline V lookup: CDR1 LNHDA, CDR2 SQIVND (reference sequence). The CDR3 extends over 19 amino acids.

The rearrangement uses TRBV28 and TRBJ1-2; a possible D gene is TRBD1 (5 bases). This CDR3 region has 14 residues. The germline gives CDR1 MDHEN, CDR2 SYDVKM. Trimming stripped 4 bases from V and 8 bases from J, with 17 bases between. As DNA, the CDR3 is TGTGCCAGCAGTTCTCCGGGGCCCCGGGAGGGCTACACCTTC. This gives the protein CASSSPGPREGYTF.

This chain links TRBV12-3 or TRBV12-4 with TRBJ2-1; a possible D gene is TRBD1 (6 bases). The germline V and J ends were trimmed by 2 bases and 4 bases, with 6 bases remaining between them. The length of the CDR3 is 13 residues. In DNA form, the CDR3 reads TGTGCCAGCAGTTTAACAGGGTACAATGAGCAGTTCTTC. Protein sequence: CASSLTGYNEQFF.

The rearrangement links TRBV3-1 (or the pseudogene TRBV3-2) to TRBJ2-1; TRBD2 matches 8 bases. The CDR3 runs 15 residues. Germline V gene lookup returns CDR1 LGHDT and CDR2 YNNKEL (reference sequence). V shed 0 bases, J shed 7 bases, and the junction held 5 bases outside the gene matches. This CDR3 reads CASSQEGGRSNEQFF. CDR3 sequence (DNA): TGTGCCAGCAGCCAAGAAGGCGGGAGGTCAAATGAGCAGTTCTTC.

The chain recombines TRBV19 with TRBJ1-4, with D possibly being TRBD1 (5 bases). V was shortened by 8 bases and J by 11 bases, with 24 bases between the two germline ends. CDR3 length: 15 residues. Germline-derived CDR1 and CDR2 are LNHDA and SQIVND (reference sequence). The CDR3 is CASAPLGGVLPKLFF. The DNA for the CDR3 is TGTGCCAGTGCCCCCCTTGGGGGGGTGCTTCCGAAACTGTTTTTT.

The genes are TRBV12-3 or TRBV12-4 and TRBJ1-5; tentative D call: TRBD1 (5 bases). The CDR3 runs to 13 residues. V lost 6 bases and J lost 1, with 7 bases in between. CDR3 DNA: TGTGCCAGCAGGCGGGACAGCAATCAGCCCCAGCATTTT. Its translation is CASRRDSNQPQHF.

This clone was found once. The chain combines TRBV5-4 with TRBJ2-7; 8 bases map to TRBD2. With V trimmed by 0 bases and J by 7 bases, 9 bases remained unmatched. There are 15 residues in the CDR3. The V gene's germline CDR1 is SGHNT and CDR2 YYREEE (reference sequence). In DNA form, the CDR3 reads TGTGCCAGCAGCTTGGTAGGGACTAGTCAGTTGGAGCAGTACTTC. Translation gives CASSLVGTSQLEQYF.

CDR3 DNA: TGTGCCAGCAGCTTAGCCTCCTATAGCGGGACCAGGCATCGTGGGCAGTTCTTC. This translates into CASSLASYSGTRHRGQFF. This chain connects TRBV7-8 to TRBJ2-1, with 8 bases lining up with TRBD2. This CDR3 has 18 amino acids. The germline gives CDR1 SGHVS, CDR2 FQNEAQ. J gave up 12 bases and V 0 bases, and 19 bases lay outside the gene matches.

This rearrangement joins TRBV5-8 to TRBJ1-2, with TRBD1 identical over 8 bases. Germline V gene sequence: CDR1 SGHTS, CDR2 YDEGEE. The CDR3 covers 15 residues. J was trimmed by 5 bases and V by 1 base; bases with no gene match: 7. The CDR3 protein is CASSLRQGLRYGYTF. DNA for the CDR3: TGTGCCAGCAGCTTGAGACAGGGGCTGAGGTATGGCTACACCTTC.

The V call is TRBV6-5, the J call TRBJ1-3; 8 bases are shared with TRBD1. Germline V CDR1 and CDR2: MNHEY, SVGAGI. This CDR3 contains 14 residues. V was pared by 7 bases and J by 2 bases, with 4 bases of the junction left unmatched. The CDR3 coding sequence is TGTGCCAGCACCCAGGACAGGGCTGGAAACACCATATATTTT. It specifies CASTQDRAGNTIYF.

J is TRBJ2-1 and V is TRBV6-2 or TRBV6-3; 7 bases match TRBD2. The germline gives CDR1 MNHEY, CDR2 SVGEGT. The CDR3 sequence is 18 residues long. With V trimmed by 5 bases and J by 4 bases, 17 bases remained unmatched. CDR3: CASSNPPAVAGDYNEQFF. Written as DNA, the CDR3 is TGTGCCAGCAGTAACCCGCCGGCCGTCGCGGGAGATTACAATGAGCAGTTCTTC.

The chain's CDR3 is CASSQGLGTGEFF. The CDR3 DNA is TGCGCCAGCAGCCAGGGATTAGGGACAGGGGAGTTCTTC. The gene calls are TRBV4-1 and TRBJ2-1, with 10 nucleotides matching TRBD1. Germline loops: CDR1 MGHRA, CDR2 YSYEKL. V shed 3 bases and J 14 bases; nucleotides not matched to a gene: 7. The CDR3 contains 13 residues.

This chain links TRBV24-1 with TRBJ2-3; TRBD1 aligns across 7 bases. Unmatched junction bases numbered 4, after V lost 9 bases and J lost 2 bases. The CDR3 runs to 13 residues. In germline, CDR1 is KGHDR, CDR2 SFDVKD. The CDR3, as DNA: TGTGCCACCGGGACAGACAACACAGATACGCAGTATTTT. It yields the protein CATGTDNTDTQYF.

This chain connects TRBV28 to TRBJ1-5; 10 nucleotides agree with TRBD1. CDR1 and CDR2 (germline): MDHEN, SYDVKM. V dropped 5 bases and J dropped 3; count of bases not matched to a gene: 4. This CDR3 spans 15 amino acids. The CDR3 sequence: CASSRDRGPNQPQHF. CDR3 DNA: TGTGCCAGCAGTCGGGACAGGGGCCCCAATCAGCCCCAGCATTTT.

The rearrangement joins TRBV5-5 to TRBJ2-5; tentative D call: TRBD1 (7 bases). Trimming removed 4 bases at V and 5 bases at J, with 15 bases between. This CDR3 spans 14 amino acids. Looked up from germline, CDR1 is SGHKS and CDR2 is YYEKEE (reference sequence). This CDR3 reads CASSRTGGYETQYF. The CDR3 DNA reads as TGTGCCAGCAGCCGGACAGGAGGGTATGAGACCCAGTACTTC.

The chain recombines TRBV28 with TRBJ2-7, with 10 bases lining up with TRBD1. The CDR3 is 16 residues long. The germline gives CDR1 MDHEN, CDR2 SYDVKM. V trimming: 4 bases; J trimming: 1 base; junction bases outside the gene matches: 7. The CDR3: CASSSRGQGISYEQYF. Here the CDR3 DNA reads TGTGCCAGCAGTTCCCGGGGACAGGGGATTTCCTACGAGCAGTACTTC.